A selection of T cell receptor beta chains follows, all from one sample in a study of OX40 agonist ivuxolimab in advanced cancers. TCRdb's table, derived via immunoSEQ multiplex PCR, lists solely in-frame clones and lacks some. Of fewer than 80,000 clones in the sample, around 80% were seen once. The material was CD4+ or CD8+ T cells sorted from blood, obtained in a trial of the OX40 agonist ivuxolimab. The receptors shown here come from an adult with an advanced solid tumor such as melanoma, head and neck, liver or kidney cancer. Both conserved end residues are part of each CDR3. The D gene is left open where the match is weak. Clone size is not always given. Where it is, it says once, few, many or a class for expanded clones.

TRBD1,TRBJ2-7,NA,TRBV15,TGTGCCACCAGCAGAGATAAGGGACAGCTTTCTTACGAGCAGTACTTC,CATSRDKGQLSYEQYF
NA,TRBJ1-1,NA,TRBV7-7,TGTGCCAGCAGCCAACAGGAGAACACTGAAGCTTTCTTT,CASSQQENTEAFF
TRBD1,TRBJ1-1,NA,TRBV6-5,TGTGCCAGCAGTTACGGGACAGGGAACACTGAAGCTTTCTTT,CASSYGTGNTEAFF
NA,TRBJ2-7,NA,TRBV6-5,TGTGCCAGCAGCCGGACTATCTACTACGAGCAGTACTTC,CASSRTIYYEQYF
NA,TRBJ1-2,NA,TRBV5-4,TGTGCCAGCAGTGGGGTCCTTGGCTACACCTTC,CASSGVLGYTF
TRBD1,TRBJ1-2,NA,TRBV7-2,TGTGCCAGCAGCCTACGACAGGGGGCCGGCTATGGCTACACCTTC,CASSLRQGAGYGYTF
TRBD1,TRBJ2-1,once,TRBV4-1,TGCGCCAGCAGCCACCTCGCAGGACAGGGGACCCCATCTAGGCGTAACAATGAGCAGTTCTTC,CASSHLAGQGTPSRRNNEQFF
NA,TRBJ1-6,NA,TRBV5-1,TGCGCCAGCAGCTTGGCGCCGAGGGAGGATTCACCCCTCCACTTT,CASSLAPREDSPLHF
NA,TRBJ2-1,NA,TRBV4-1,TGCGCCAGCAGCCAAGTAGACATCATCTCCTACAATGAGCAGTTCTTC,CASSQVDIISYNEQFF
NA,TRBJ2-5,NA,TRBV5-1,TGCGCCAGCAGCTTGCGGGGCGAACAAGAGACCCAGTACTTC,CASSLRGEQETQYF
NA,TRBJ1-4,NA,TRBV4-1,TGCGCCAGCAGCCAGATCGGTCAAAAACTGTTTTTT,CASSQIGQKLFF
TRBD1,TRBJ1-1,NA,TRBV5-1,TGCGCCAGCAGCAAAGGACAGGGGTCGTTGGAAGCTTTCTTT,CASSKGQGSLEAFF
TRBD2,TRBJ2-1,NA,TRBV19,TGTGCCAGTAGACTCACTAGCGAAAATGAGCAGTTCTTC,CASRLTSENEQFF
NA,TRBJ2-2,NA,TRBV11-2,TGTGCCAGCAGCTTAAGGTTTCCCGGGGAGCTGTTTTTT,CASSLRFPGELFF
NA,TRBJ1-4,few,TRBV7-6,TGTGCCAGCAGCTTGGTGGGGGCAGGGTTCTCAACTAATGAAAAACTGTTTTTT,CASSLVGAGFSTNEKLFF
NA,TRBJ1-1,NA,TRBV18,TGTGCCAGCTCCGGGGGGGGGAACACTGAAGCTTTCTTT,CASSGGGNTEAFF
NA,TRBJ1-5,few,TRBV21-1,TGTGCCAGCAGCAAATTGGAGGACAGGGATCAGCCCCAGCATTTT,CASSKLEDRDQPQHF
TRBD1,TRBJ1-2,NA,TRBV5-6,TGTGCCAGCAGCCCTGTGGCGGACAGGACTTACTATGGCTACACCTTC,CASSPVADRTYYGYTF
NA,TRBJ1-3,once,TRBV7-2,TGTGCCAGCAGCTTGGACAGCTCCACTGGAAACACCATATATTTT,CASSLDSSTGNTIYF
NA,TRBJ1-2,few,TRBV19,TGTGCCAGTAGTGCCTACCCCTGGGGGGGGACGGTGGACTATGGCTACACCTTC,CASSAYPWGGTVDYGYTF
TRBD1,TRBJ2-7,NA,TRBV7-8,TGTGCCAGCAGCCCCTTCCAGGGGGCCTACGAGCAGTACTTC,CASSPFQGAYEQYF
TRBD1,TRBJ2-3,NA,TRBV7-2,TGTGCCAGCAGCCGATTAGGACAGGGGAGGGATACGCAGTATTTT,CASSRLGQGRDTQYF
TRBD1,TRBJ1-2,NA,TRBV5-6,TGTGCCAGCAGCACCGGGACAGGGGAGACCCATGGCTACACCTTC,CASSTGTGETHGYTF
NA,TRBJ2-5,once,TRBV6-1,TGTGCCAGCAGTACAGGGTGGCCTGAGACCCAGTACTTC,CASSTGWPETQYF
NA,TRBJ1-2,NA,TRBV6-5,TGTGCCAGCAGTTACTCACCATCCCCTAACTATGGCTACACCTTC,CASSYSPSPNYGYTF
NA,TRBJ2-1,few,TRBV7-3,TGTGCCAGCAGCTTGGGACGGACGGGGAATGAGCAGTTCTTC,CASSLGRTGNEQFF
NA,TRBJ1-3,NA,TRBV5-5,TGTGCCAGCAGCTTGCTATCTGGAAACACCATATATTTT,CASSLLSGNTIYF
NA,TRBJ2-7,NA,TRBV5-1,TGCGCCAGCAGCTACGGGACACCAATCTACGAGCAGTACTTC,CASSYGTPIYEQYF
NA,TRBJ1-1,NA,TRBV6-6,TGTGCCAGCGGCGAAGTCATGAACACTGAAGCTTTCTTT,CASGEVMNTEAFF
NA,TRBJ1-2,NA,TRBV29-1,TGCAGCGTTAGGACAGTAGCTAACTATGGCTACACCTTC,CSVRTVANYGYTF
NA,TRBJ2-5,NA,TRBV6-1,TGTGCCAGCAGTGTCTGGCAGGGTGAGGAGACCCAGTACTTC,CASSVWQGEETQYF
NA,TRBJ2-7,NA,TRBV5-1,TGCGCCAGCAGTTCCCTAGAGGGGGGCGTTTACGAGCAGTACTTC,CASSSLEGGVYEQYF
NA,TRBJ1-6,NA,TRBV6-5,TGTGCCAGCAGAGGAGGGGTCAATTCACCCCTCCACTTT,CASRGGVNSPLHF
TRBD1,TRBJ2-7,NA,TRBV4-2,TGTGCCAGCAGGTATAAGCACAGGGGGCCCGTCTACGAGCAGTACTTC,CASRYKHRGPVYEQYF
NA,TRBJ2-7,NA,TRBV5-1,TGCGCCAGCAGAGCCGGGGCCTACGAGCAGTACTTC,CASRAGAYEQYF
NA,TRBJ1-2,NA,TRBV2,TGTGCCATAGGGCTAAGAGATGGCTACACCTTC,CAIGLRDGYTF
NA,TRBJ2-7,NA,TRBV2,TGTGCCAGCAGCCTCATATGGGTTGGCGAGCAGTACTTC,CASSLIWVGEQYF
NA,TRBJ2-3,NA,TRBV5-1,TGCGCCAGCAAAGGGACCCTAAGCACAGATACGCAGTATTTT,CASKGTLSTDTQYF
NA,TRBJ2-1,few,TRBV6-4,TGTGCCAGCAGCCGGACCCACAATGAGCAGTTCTTC,CASSRTHNEQFF
TRBD1,TRBJ1-6,NA,TRBV6-6,TGTGCCAGCAGCCAGGGACAGAGGCATAAGGCACCCCTCCACTTT,CASSQGQRHKAPLHF
NA,TRBJ2-7,few,TRBV16,TGTGCCAGCACCCTGCAGGGGCCCTACGAGCAGTACTTC,CASTLQGPYEQYF
NA,TRBJ1-5,NA,TRBV6-5,TGTGCCAGCAGTTACTCGAGCATAAATCAGCCCCAGCATTTT,CASSYSSINQPQHF
NA,TRBJ2-3,NA,TRBV2,TGTGCCAGAGCGCGGGATTACACAGATACGCAGTATTTT,CARARDYTDTQYF
TRBD1,TRBJ1-6,many,TRBV4-3,TGCGCCAGCAGCCGGGACGGGGACAGGGATTCACCCCTCCACTTT,CASSRDGDRDSPLHF
TRBD1,TRBJ2-1,once,TRBV11-3,TGTGCCAGCAGCCCGGGGACAGGTTCTAGCAATGAGCAGTTCTTC,CASSPGTGSSNEQFF
NA,TRBJ2-3,NA,TRBV5-6,TGTGCCAGCAGCCGCCGTTTCGGCAGCACAGATACGCAGTATTTT,CASSRRFGSTDTQYF
TRBD1,TRBJ1-1,NA,TRBV27,TGTGCCAGCAGTTCGACAGGGGGCCCGAACACTGAAGCTTTCTTT,CASSSTGGPNTEAFF
NA,TRBJ2-5,NA,TRBV5-6,TGTGCCAGCAGCTTGGCCGGGTTACGGGGGAAAGAGACCCAGTACTTC,CASSLAGLRGKETQYF
NA,TRBJ2-1,NA,TRBV7-2,TGTGCCAGCAGCTCTGTTGTTGAGCAGTTCTTC,CASSSVVEQFF
TRBD2,TRBJ2-5,NA,TRBV5-4,TGTGCCAGCAGCGTAGCGGGGGGCCTCCAAGAGACCCAGTACTTC,CASSVAGGLQETQYF
NA,TRBJ1-1,NA,TRBV6-6,TGTGCCAGCAGTTCGAGACAGTTCGAAGCTTTCTTT,CASSSRQFEAFF
TRBD2,TRBJ2-5,NA,TRBV5-4,TGTGCCAGCAGCTTGGGAGGTACTAGCGGGGGAGAGACCCAGTACTTC,CASSLGGTSGGETQYF
TRBD2,TRBJ2-2,NA,TRBV4-2,TGTGCCAGCAGCCACCTAGCGGGGGGGGACACCGGGGAGCTGTTTTTT,CASSHLAGGDTGELFF